This record looks at one TCR beta chain sequence and its context. The sample originates from a study of early T cells in non-severe SARS-CoV-2 infection. MiXCR, run by TCRdb on the 5' RACE reads, gives a single entry per CDR3 protein. The sample records approximately 50,000 distinct CDR3 sequences, about 12% being singletons. This clonotype originated in an adult who was a healthcare worker with PCR-confirmed SARS-CoV-2 infection or an uninfected control (not recorded which). Sequencing used whole blood, obtained at baseline.

The CDR3 bases are TGTGCCAGCAGGATGTCGGGACACCCCCCGGGTGAGCAGTACTTC. Translation gives CASRMSGHPPGEQYF. The chain uses TRBV5-6 and TRBJ2-7, with D perhaps TRBD1 (6 bases). CDR1 is SGHDT and CDR2 is YYEEEE in the germline V gene. The CDR3 extends over 15 amino acids. V was clipped by 5 bases and J by 7 bases, with 22 bases between them.